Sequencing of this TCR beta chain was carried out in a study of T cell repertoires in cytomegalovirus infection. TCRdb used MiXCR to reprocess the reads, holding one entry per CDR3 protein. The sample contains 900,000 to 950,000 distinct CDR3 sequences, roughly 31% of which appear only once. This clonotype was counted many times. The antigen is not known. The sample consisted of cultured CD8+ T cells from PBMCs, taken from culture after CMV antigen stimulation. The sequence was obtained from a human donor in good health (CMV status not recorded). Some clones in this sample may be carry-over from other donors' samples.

The CDR3 loop reads CASSPKSRLGGYTF. In DNA, the CDR3 is TGTGCCAGCAGCCCCAAGAGCAGACTAGGGGGCTACACCTTC. The chain is built from TRBV7-2 and TRBJ1-2; D gene uncertain. This CDR3 comprises 14 residues. V lost 5 bases and J 8 bases, leaving 18 bases between the germline ends. CDR1 and CDR2 (germline): SGHTA, FQGNSA.